This T cell receptor beta chain was identified in a study of blood T cell dynamics during melanoma immunotherapy. This clone has only a few counts. Time point: week 3, after first cycle of checkpoint inhibitor. Germline V lookup: CDR1 SGDLS, CDR2 YYNGEE. With 0 bases removed from V and 4 bases from J, the gap between germline ends came to 5 bases. The CDR3 has 13 amino acids. Sequenced by immunoSEQ multiplex PCR; TCRdb stores in-frame clones only, minus some. The sample consists of 5,400 or so clones, 84% of them appearing once. This clonotype was obtained from a human donor with melanoma. Some clones in this sample may be carry-over from other donors' samples. The rearrangement links TRBV9 to TRBJ1-3; D is uncertain. The input for sequencing was blood, taken from a patient treated with checkpoint blockade. The CDR3 is CASSVAGGNTIYF. The CDR3 DNA sequence: TGTGCCAGCAGCGTAGCCGGGGGAAACACCATATATTTT.